This is a list of T cell receptor beta chains from one sample in a study of CD8 T cells in ankylosing spondylitis. TCRdb passed the 5' RACE reads through MiXCR, listing each CDR3 protein once. The data hold about 340,000 distinct CDR3 sequences, with roughly 15% observed a single time. The material sequenced was blood, either unsorted or a sorted T cell fraction (not recorded which). The receptors derive from a male donor with ankylosing spondylitis or in good health (not recorded which). Both conserved end residues are part of each CDR3. The D gene is left open where the match is weak. Clone size is given for some rows only: seen once, a few or many times, or a class if the clone is expanded.

d_call	v_call	clone_size	j_call	cdr3_length	cdr3_aa	cdr3_nt
TRBD1	TRBV12-3/TRBV12-4	few	TRBJ1-6	15	CASSPSGQGSVPLHF	TGTGCCAGCAGTCCTTCCGGACAGGGCTCGGTCCCCCTCCACTTT
NA	TRBV6-1	NA	TRBJ2-5	14	CASSGIRNQETQYF	TGTGCCAGCTCCGGGATTAGGAACCAAGAGACCCAGTACTTC
NA	TRBV5-1	few	TRBJ2-1	14	CASSPGGGAVEQFF	TGCGCCAGCAGCCCCGGGGGAGGAGCGGTTGAGCAGTTCTTC
NA	TRBV12-3/TRBV12-4	few	TRBJ1-3	13	CASSFGTSNTIYF	TGTGCCAGCAGTTTCGGGACCTCAAACACCATATATTTT
NA	TRBV10-3	NA	TRBJ2-7	17	CAISEGPSFGGTYEQYF	TGTGCCATCAGTGAAGGCCCCTCCTTTGGCGGGACCTACGAGCAGTACTTC
NA	TRBV29-1	NA	TRBJ2-7	13	CSVERGRPYEQYF	TGCAGCGTTGAAAGAGGGCGGCCCTACGAGCAGTACTTC
NA	TRBV7-9	NA	TRBJ2-3	13	CASSLTARDTQYF	TGTGCCAGCAGCTTAACGGCCCGGGATACGCAGTATTTT
TRBD2	TRBV30	NA	TRBJ2-1	15	CAWTWRGGTLNEQFF	TGTGCCTGGACATGGCGGGGGGGCACTCTCAATGAGCAGTTCTTC
NA	TRBV12-3/TRBV12-4	NA	TRBJ1-1	14	CASSSFPGNTEAFF	TGTGCCAGCAGTTCTTTCCCAGGGAACACTGAAGCTTTCTTT
NA	TRBV12-3/TRBV12-4	many	TRBJ1-1	13	CASSFPGNTEAFF	TGTGCCAGCAGTTTTCCAGGGAACACTGAAGCTTTCTTT
NA	TRBV5-1	NA	TRBJ1-5	15	CASSLGGEGNQPQHF	TGCGCCAGCAGCTTGGGGGGGGAAGGCAATCAGCCCCAGCATTTT
NA	TRBV7-9	NA	TRBJ1-4	15	CASSLGQPPNEKLFF	TGTGCCAGCAGCTTAGGACAGCCACCTAATGAAAAACTGTTTTTT
TRBD1	TRBV12-3/TRBV12-4	few	TRBJ2-5	14	CASSLQGDRETQYF	TGTGCCAGCAGTTTGCAGGGGGATAGGGAGACCCAGTACTTC
NA	TRBV6-1	NA	TRBJ1-4	13	CASNRVPNEKLFF	TGTGCCAGCAACAGGGTCCCTAATGAAAAACTGTTTTTT
TRBD1	TRBV27	many	TRBJ2-4	16	CASSPGQGLAKNIQYF	TGTGCCAGCAGCCCAGGACAGGGTTTAGCCAAAAACATTCAGTACTTC
NA	TRBV20-1	many	TRBJ2-1	12	CSASRDYNEQFF	TGCAGTGCTAGTCGGGACTACAATGAGCAGTTCTTC
TRBD1	TRBV10-3	few	TRBJ1-4	15	CAISDRGGAGEKLFF	TGTGCCATCAGTGACAGAGGGGGCGCAGGTGAAAAACTGTTTTTT
NA	TRBV11-2	NA	TRBJ2-7	14	CASSPMLMGQEQYF	TGTGCCAGCAGCCCAATGCTGATGGGCCAAGAGCAGTACTTC
NA	TRBV5-1	NA	TRBJ1-4	16	CASSLAAVSTNEKLFF	TGCGCCAGCAGCTTGGCGGCGGTGTCAACTAATGAAAAACTGTTTTTT
NA	TRBV20-1	few	TRBJ2-5	14	CSVSGPKEGETQYF	TGCAGTGTCTCGGGGCCCAAGGAAGGGGAGACCCAGTACTTC
NA	TRBV29-1	NA	TRBJ2-1	13	CSVDRDPNNEQFF	TGCAGCGTTGATCGCGACCCCAACAATGAGCAGTTCTTC
NA	TRBV5-1	few	TRBJ1-1	15	CASSSLRTVNTEAFF	TGCGCCAGCAGCTCACTGAGGACAGTGAACACTGAAGCTTTCTTT
NA	TRBV12-3/TRBV12-4	NA	TRBJ1-5	14	CASSLGTTEQPQHF	TGTGCCAGCAGTTTGGGGACGACAGAGCAGCCCCAGCATTTT
NA	TRBV5-1	many	TRBJ2-7	11	CASSPGDEQYF	TGCGCCAGCAGCCCCGGTGACGAGCAGTACTTC
TRBD1	TRBV7-2	few	TRBJ1-2	17	CASSFRGQGATLYGYTF	TGTGCCAGCAGCTTTAGAGGCCAGGGGGCGACCCTCTATGGCTACACCTTC
NA	TRBV29-1	NA	TRBJ2-5	13	CSASGRVRETQYF	TGCAGCGCCTCCGGACGGGTCCGGGAGACCCAGTACTTC
TRBD2	TRBV4-1	NA	TRBJ2-4	14	CASSQGTGRDIQYF	TGCGCCAGCAGCCAAGGGACTGGGAGGGACATTCAGTACTTC
NA	TRBV12-3/TRBV12-4	few	TRBJ1-1	13	CASRPAMNTEAFF	TGTGCCAGCAGACCCGCAATGAACACTGAAGCTTTCTTT
NA	TRBV24-1	NA	TRBJ2-3	13	CATSDTRADTQYF	TGTGCCACCAGTGATACCCGCGCAGATACGCAGTATTTT
NA	TRBV24-1	few	TRBJ1-2	12	CATSDGNYGYTF	TGTGCCACCAGTGATGGTAACTATGGCTACACCTTC
NA	TRBV12-3/TRBV12-4	many	TRBJ1-2	11	CASSSLSGYTF	TGTGCCAGCAGCTCCCTAAGTGGCTACACCTTC
TRBD2	TRBV5-1	NA	TRBJ2-5	16	CASSPGLAGLQETQYF	TGCGCCAGCAGCCCTGGACTAGCGGGACTCCAAGAGACCCAGTACTTC
NA	TRBV7-9	few	TRBJ2-1	13	CASIPVDYNEQFF	TGTGCCAGCATCCCGGTCGATTACAATGAGCAGTTCTTC
TRBD1	TRBV27	few	TRBJ2-3	14	CASSSQGGPDTQYF	TGTGCCAGCAGTTCACAGGGGGGTCCAGATACGCAGTATTTT
NA	TRBV5-6	NA	TRBJ2-1	13	CASSPDHHNEQFF	TGTGCCAGCAGCCCGGACCATCACAATGAGCAGTTCTTC
TRBD2	TRBV20-1	NA	TRBJ2-1	16	CSARDFGGGPYNEQFF	TGCAGTGCTAGAGATTTTGGGGGAGGGCCCTACAATGAGCAGTTCTTC
TRBD2	TRBV20-1	few	TRBJ2-3	15	CSASGLAASTDTQYF	TGCAGTGCTTCTGGACTAGCGGCTAGCACAGATACGCAGTATTTT
TRBD1	TRBV2	few	TRBJ1-3	16	CASSVGTASAGNTIYF	TGTGCCAGCAGTGTCGGGACAGCCTCTGCTGGAAACACCATATATTTT
TRBD2	TRBV19	few	TRBJ2-2	15	CASSLVGGHTGELFF	TGTGCCAGTAGTCTGGTGGGAGGGCACACCGGGGAGCTGTTTTTT
TRBD2	TRBV12-3/TRBV12-4	NA	TRBJ2-1	18	CASSLRGAGLAGGKGEFF	TGTGCCAGCAGTTTGAGAGGGGCGGGACTAGCGGGAGGGAAAGGGGAGTTCTTC
NA	TRBV12-3/TRBV12-4	NA	TRBJ1-6	14	CASSLRGGDSPLHF	TGTGCCAGCAGCCTGAGGGGGGGGGATTCACCCCTCCACTTT
NA	TRBV20-1	many	TRBJ2-3	13	CSASNYRTDTQYF	TGCAGTGCTAGTAACTACCGCACAGATACGCAGTATTTT
NA	TRBV5-5	many	TRBJ2-7	14	CASSVERSSYEQYF	TGTGCCAGCAGCGTGGAAAGGAGCTCCTACGAGCAGTACTTC
TRBD1	TRBV7-2	NA	TRBJ2-5	15	CASSLDPDREKTQYF	TGTGCCAGCAGCTTAGACCCGGACAGGGAGAAGACCCAGTACTTC
TRBD2	TRBV4-1	many	TRBJ2-7	18	CASSQDPLRGTSSHEQYF	TGCGCCAGCAGCCAAGATCCACTCAGGGGGACTAGCAGCCACGAGCAGTACTTC
NA	TRBV5-1	few	TRBJ2-1	20	CASSQDSDRPTPYSYNEQFF	TGCGCCAGCAGCCAAGACTCTGACAGGCCCACCCCCTACTCCTACAATGAGCAGTTCTTC
NA	TRBV20-1	few	TRBJ2-1	13	CSAIWGLYNEQFF	TGCAGTGCTATTTGGGGACTCTACAATGAGCAGTTCTTC
NA	TRBV10-3	many	TRBJ2-2	12	CAISGPTGELFF	TGTGCCATCAGTGGACCCACAGGGGAGCTGTTTTTT
TRBD1	TRBV3-1	NA	TRBJ2-7	15	CASSQGWQGDGRSYF	TGTGCCAGCAGCCAAGGTTGGCAGGGGGACGGGCGGTCGTACTTC
NA	TRBV11-2	few	TRBJ2-7	13	CASSPGPSYEQYF	TGTGCCAGCAGTCCAGGGCCATCCTACGAGCAGTACTTC
NA	TRBV27	NA	TRBJ2-2	14	CASSFGTRAGELFF	TGTGCCAGCAGTTTCGGGACCCGAGCCGGGGAGCTGTTTTTT
TRBD2	TRBV6-2/TRBV6-3	few	TRBJ2-5	11	CASSPGGFQYF	TGTGCCAGCAGCCCGGGGGGTTTCCAGTACTTC
TRBD1	TRBV12-3/TRBV12-4	many	TRBJ2-7	17	CASSFYPGQGVSYEQYF	TGTGCCAGCAGTTTCTACCCGGGACAGGGGGTATCCTACGAGCAGTACTTC
NA	TRBV4-1	few	TRBJ2-5	16	CASSQGMGGGQETQYF	TGCGCCAGCAGCCAAGGGATGGGGGGAGGACAAGAGACCCAGTACTTC
NA	TRBV5-1	NA	TRBJ2-1	15	CASSLPAASRGEQFF	TGCGCCAGCAGCTTGCCAGCGGCCTCAAGAGGTGAGCAGTTCTTC